Described below is a single T cell receptor beta chain sequence and its context. These data come from a study of T cell changes during pregnancy in multiple sclerosis. The CDR3 length is 16 residues. Profiling relied on immunoSEQ multiplex PCR, and the TCRdb table lists in-frame clones only, not all of them. The sample includes 35,000 to 40,000 clones, 85% to 90% of them seen just once. This sample comprised CD4+ T cells from peripheral blood mononuclear cells, obtained in the second trimester of pregnancy. V usage is TRBV21-1 and J usage is TRBJ1-1. TRBV21-1 is listed as a pseudogene. This sequence originates from a female donor with multiple sclerosis, enrolled in a pregnancy study. Written as DNA, the CDR3 is TGTGCCAGCAGAAGTAAGGAAAGGAGGCATAACACTGAAGCTTTCTTT. This translates into CASRSKERRHNTEAFF.